This entry is about one T cell receptor beta chain. Its antigen is still unknown. Repertoires were generated with immunoSEQ multiplex PCR, while TCRdb's copy carries only in-frame clones and drops some. The table lists roughly 410,000 clones, about 96% of them singletons. These data come from a study of shared clonotypes between healthy human individuals. Study information: Per-donor plates numbered three CD4 naive, three CD4 memory, two CD8 naive and one CD8 memory.

Study outcomes and limitations: What naive subsets generally showed was a larger estimated richness than memory subsets showed.

The germline V gene encodes CDR1 SGHAT and CDR2 FQNNGV. The CDR3 covers 15 residues. J was trimmed by 7 bases and V by 5 bases; bases with no gene match: 5. The source material was memory CD8+ T cells sorted from blood. Subset of the sample: CD45RO+ cells pooled with CCR7-negative TemRA cells. This TCR was sampled from a young man in good health. The chain recombines TRBV11-2 with TRBJ2-1, with TRBD2 identical over 13 bases. This CDR3 reads CASSRTSGRGNEQFF. The CDR3 DNA sequence: TGTGCCAGCAGCCGGACTAGCGGGAGAGGAAATGAGCAGTTCTTC.